The TCR beta chain described here comes from a study of OX40 agonist ivuxolimab in advanced cancers. The germline gives CDR1 MDHEN, CDR2 SYDVKM. The CDR3 contains 15 residues. V dropped 4 bases and J dropped 6; count of bases not matched to a gene: 7. This clone showed up just once. Its antigen is as yet unknown. Profiling relied on immunoSEQ multiplex PCR, and the TCRdb table lists in-frame clones only, not all of them. The repertoire holds some 18,000 clones, roughly 87% seen once, with 45% to 50% in the top ten. Whole-study findings and limits: More expanded clones were seen, on average, in CD8+ T cells than in CD4+.

The TCR originated in an adult with an advanced solid tumor such as melanoma, head and neck, liver or kidney cancer. The sequenced sample was CD4+ or CD8+ T cells sorted from blood, obtained in a trial of the OX40 agonist ivuxolimab. The chain is built from TRBV28 and TRBJ2-7; the match to TRBD2 covers 12 bases. For the CDR3, the DNA is TGTGCCAGCAGTTCACGGACTAGCGGGATTGGCGAGCAGTACTTC. Translating gives CASSSRTSGIGEQYF.